This T cell receptor (beta chain) comes out of a study of OX40 agonist ivuxolimab in advanced cancers. Overall study: Partial responses, seen in three patients, involved one hepatocellular carcinoma and two cutaneous melanomas. Study-level findings and limits: Normalized expansion of T-cell clones was also low for some nonresponders.

The protocol was immunoSEQ multiplex PCR, while the TCRdb copy is restricted to in-frame clones and leaves out a portion. The sample includes some 90,000 clones, about 90% of them seen just once. Losses at the gene ends were 4 bases for V and 6 bases for J; bases not matched to a gene: 10. Germline values: CDR1 SQVTM, CDR2 ANQGSEA. The CDR3 sequence is 14 residues long. As regards this clone: Its antigen is not identified.

Sequencing was performed on CD4+ or CD8+ T cells sorted from blood, taken in a trial of the OX40 agonist ivuxolimab. This sequence originates from an adult with an advanced solid tumor such as melanoma, head and neck, liver or kidney cancer. V is TRBV29-1 and J is TRBJ2-3, with 7 bases lining up with TRBD2. CDR3 sequence reads: CSVVLTSAADTQYF. The CDR3 bases are TGCAGCGTTGTTCTTACTAGCGCCGCCGATACGCAGTATTTT.